The source of this T cell receptor (beta chain) is a study of beta chain features in type 1 diabetes. Study conclusions and caveats: Patients' naive, central memory and regulatory TCRB repertoires appeared more alike than those of healthy donors. In all four CD4+ subsets, TCRB CDR3 length was significantly, moderately reduced in type 1 diabetes.

Every isolated RNA sample was fully reverse transcribed, so sequencing captured expressed TCRB transcripts. This table comes from immunoSEQ multiplex PCR, and its TCRdb copy is limited to in-frame clones, with some not included. Seen here are about 150,000 clones, under 9.5% observed once, and the top ten hold around 0.65%. Points on this clone: No antigen is known for it.

V was trimmed by 4 bases and J by 3 bases, leaving 4 bases between them. This CDR3 region has 11 residues. Germline CDR1 MGHDK, CDR2 SYGVNS. The chain uses TRBV25-1 and TRBJ2-7; D gene unclear. This clonotype was obtained from a man in his late teens or twenties in good health. Sequencing was carried out using central memory CD4+ T cells from blood. CDR3 protein: CASSGYYEQYF. The CDR3 DNA follows: TGTGCCAGCAGTGGCTACTACGAGCAGTACTTC.